A single sample is the source of the 30 T cell receptor beta chains below, sequenced in a study of cytomegalovirus exposure and HLA in healthy donors. Vbeta (60) and Jbeta (13) primers were used in the PCR. Clones were read by immunoSEQ multiplex PCR, and TCRdb kept only the in-frame ones, dropping some. The table lists approximately 130,000 clones, 85% to 90% of them singletons. Sample: PBMCs. The receptors stem from a woman in her 30s in good health and CMV-seropositive.

The genes are TRBV6-6 and TRBJ2-2, with 9 bases aligning to TRBD1. This CDR3 has 14 amino acids. Per the germline V gene, CDR1 is MNHNY and CDR2 is SVGAGI (reference sequence). Trimming removed 8 bases from V and 7 bases from J; junction bases left unmatched: 8. CDR3 residues: CASGDRGESGELFF. The CDR3, as DNA: TGTGCCAGCGGTGACAGGGGGGAGAGCGGGGAGCTGTTTTTT.

V usage is TRBV9 and J usage is TRBJ2-1, with 8 bases that match TRBD2. This CDR3 contains 15 residues. V shed 4 bases and J 4 bases; nucleotides not matched to a gene: 7. The germline CDR1 and CDR2 sequences are SGDLS and YYNGEE. CDR3 nucleotides: TGTGCCAGCAGCCTCACTAGCGGAGCTTACAATGAGCAGTTCTTC. Its translation is CASSLTSGAYNEQFF.

The chain couples TRBV5-4 to TRBJ2-7; a weak D match, TRBD2 (6 bases). V lost 2 bases and J lost 6, with 9 bases in between. CDR3 length equals 12 residues. Looked up from germline, CDR1 is SGHNT and CDR2 is YYREEE (reference sequence). The CDR3, as DNA: TGTGCCAGCAGCTTTAGCGGTGGCGAGCAGTACTTC. It specifies CASSFSGGEQYF.

This chain joins TRBV29-1 and TRBJ1-1; D gene ambiguous. Trimming cost V 5 bases and J 3 bases, with 22 bases left between them. The germline gives CDR1 SQVTM, CDR2 ANQGSEA. The CDR3 loop spans 16 amino acids. In DNA, the CDR3 is TGCAGCGTTTGCCACCGACTTAACCCTAAAGACACTGAAGCTTTCTTT. Residues: CSVCHRLNPKDTEAFF.

The rearrangement joins TRBV2 to TRBJ2-3; a weak D match, TRBD2 (5 bases). The germline CDR1 and CDR2 sequences are SNHLY and FYNNEI. The CDR3 is 14 residues long. The V end was cut by 10 bases, the J end by 0 bases, with 14 bases between. The CDR3 coding sequence is TGTGCCACCCTACCCAGCGGAAGCACAGATACGCAGTATTTT. This translates into CATLPSGSTDTQYF.

The V call is TRBV2, the J call TRBJ2-7, with a possible D match to TRBD1 (6 bases). Trimming cost V 7 bases and J 7 bases, with 20 bases left between them. This CDR3 comprises 14 residues. Germline V CDR1 and CDR2: SNHLY, FYNNEI. Here the CDR3 DNA reads TGTGCCAGCACCTGGGACATCCTCCCAGGGGAGCAGTACTTC. It translates to CASTWDILPGEQYF.

The chain couples TRBV18 to TRBJ1-1; D is unresolved. Germline CDR1 reads KGHSH; CDR2 reads LQKENI. V was shortened by 5 bases and J by 1 base, with 14 bases between the two germline ends. The CDR3 spans 15 residues. CDR3 residues: CASSEALIGNTEAFF. The CDR3 DNA reads as TGTGCCAGCTCAGAAGCCCTCATTGGGAACACTGAAGCTTTCTTT.

CDR3 in amino acids: CASMRTGPNEKLFF. In nucleotides, the CDR3 is TGTGCCAGTATGAGGACAGGGCCTAATGAAAAACTGTTTTTT. The V call is TRBV19, the J call TRBJ1-4, with 8 positions matching TRBD1. The V segment lost 7 bases and the J segment 3 bases; nucleotides outside the gene matches: 4. The germline V gene has CDR1 LNHDA and CDR2 SQIVND (reference sequence). This CDR3 contains 14 residues.

The rearrangement links TRBV28 to TRBJ1-2; tentative D call: TRBD1 (6 bases). Trimming cost V 3 bases and J 8 bases, with 10 bases left between them. The CDR3 extends over 12 amino acids. In germline, CDR1 is MDHEN, CDR2 SYDVKM. CDR3 in DNA: TGTGCCAGCAGTTTGGGGGCTAGGGGCTACACCTTC. Translated: CASSLGARGYTF.

This clone was detected only once. This chain uses TRBV9 with TRBJ1-1; a possible D gene is TRBD1 (6 bases). The V end lost 1 base, the J end lost 2 bases, and 9 bases lay between the germline ends. This CDR3 has 14 residues. Per germline, CDR1 SGDLS and CDR2 YYNGEE. The DNA of the CDR3 is TGTGCCAGCAGCGTAACAGGGTTAAACACTGAAGCTTTCTTT. It codes for CASSVTGLNTEAFF.

This clone was picked up one time. The V and J genes are TRBV27 and TRBJ2-3; 10 bases align to TRBD2. This CDR3 contains 17 residues. Looked up from germline, CDR1 is MNHEY and CDR2 is SMNVEV (reference sequence). The junction had 10 bases not matched to a gene; V was cut back by 5 bases and J by 2 bases. For the CDR3, the DNA is TGTGCCAGCAGTACGTTTAAGACTAGCGGGTACACAGATACGCAGTATTTT. Translated: CASSTFKTSGYTDTQYF.

The chain couples TRBV28 to TRBJ1-5, with 8 bases that match TRBD1. With 11 bases clipped from V and 1 base from J, the junction kept 4 bases outside the gene matches. The CDR3 sequence is 13 residues long. Germline V gene data show CDR1 as MDHEN and CDR2 as SYDVKM. CDR3 in amino acids: CASGGVSNQPQHF. The CDR3 bases are TGTGCCTCAGGGGGCGTAAGCAATCAGCCCCAGCATTTT.

This clone was seen a handful of times. V is TRBV29-1 and J is TRBJ2-7; 7 bases are shared with TRBD2. The length of the CDR3 is 12 residues. V shed 7 bases, J shed 3 bases, and the junction held 6 bases outside the gene matches. Germline-derived CDR1 and CDR2 are SQVTM and ANQGSEA. The CDR3 region is CSANGGNYEQYF. CDR3 bases: TGCAGCGCTAACGGGGGGAACTACGAGCAGTACTTC.

The V gene is TRBV5-4, the J gene TRBJ2-3; no definite D call. The CDR3 has 16 residues. Germline values: CDR1 SGHNT, CDR2 YYREEE (reference sequence). Trimming took 0 bases from V and 1 from J, leaving 12 bases between them. CDR3 in amino acids: CASSLEQTPGTDTQYF. CDR3 in DNA: TGTGCCAGCAGCTTGGAGCAAACCCCCGGCACAGATACGCAGTATTTT.

The rearrangement joins TRBV28 to TRBJ2-3, with D perhaps TRBD2 (5 bases). The CDR3 is 14 residues long. Deletions cut 1 base from V and 5 bases from J, with 10 bases between. Germline lookup yields CDR1 MDHEN and CDR2 SYDVKM. As DNA, the CDR3 is TGTGCCAGCAGTTTATCGGCGAGCGGAGATACGCAGTATTTT. Translating it yields CASSLSASGDTQYF. The whole variable domain, remainder taken from reference TRBV28 and TRBJ2-3, is DVKVTQSSRYLVKRTGEKVFLECVQDMDHENMFWYRQDPGLGLRLIYFSYDVKMKEKGDIPEGYSVSREKKERFSLILESASTNQTSMYLCASSLSASGDTQYFGPGTRLTVL.

V and J are TRBV18 and TRBJ1-2; D is ambiguous. V lost 4 bases and J 5 bases, leaving 14 bases between the germline ends. CDR1 is KGHSH, CDR2 LQKENI, per germline. The length of the CDR3 is 14 residues. CDR3 sequence reads: CASSLPTEGYGYTF. The CDR3 DNA is TGTGCCAGCTCACTTCCGACCGAGGGATATGGCTACACCTTC.

The CDR3 sequence is CATSMRPNEKLFF. DNA of the CDR3: TGTGCCACCAGCATGCGGCCTAATGAAAAACTGTTTTTT. The genes are TRBV15 and TRBJ1-4; no clear D. V gave up 4 bases and J gave up 3 bases, with 6 bases separating them. Germline lookup yields CDR1 LNHNV and CDR2 YYDKDF (reference sequence). This CDR3 contains 13 residues. The full variable domain, completed using reference TRBV15 and TRBJ1-4, is DAMVIQNPRYQVTQFGKPVTLSCSQTLNHNVMYWYQQKSSQAPKLLFHYYDKDFNNEADTPDNFQSRRPNTSFCFLDIRSPGLGDTAMYLCATSMRPNEKLFFGSGTQLSVL.

J is TRBJ2-5 and V is TRBV19, with a tentative D call TRBD1 (5 bases). CDR3 length: 14 amino acids. Germline CDR1 and CDR2: LNHDA and SQIVND (reference sequence). Trimming pared 6 bases from V and 5 bases from J, leaving 16 bases between. The CDR3 loop reads CASRPSGPRETQYF. The CDR3 nucleotides read TGTGCCAGTAGGCCCTCAGGGCCCAGGGAGACCCAGTACTTC.

The CDR3 bases are TGCGCCAGCAGCCAAGAGGACAGGGAGAATTCACCCCTCCACTTT. It codes for CASSQEDRENSPLHF. V usage is TRBV4-1 and J usage is TRBJ1-6; 8 positions agree with TRBD1. J lost 7 bases, V lost 0 bases, and 2 bases had no gene match. Germline V CDR1 and CDR2: MGHRA, YSYEKL. The CDR3 consists of 15 residues.

J is TRBJ1-5 and V is TRBV30, with TRBD1 as a possible D gene (6 bases). CDR3 length: 14 amino acids. V was trimmed by 6 bases and J by 3 bases, leaving 15 bases between them. Germline V CDR1 and CDR2: GTSNPN, SVGIG (reference sequence). The CDR3 DNA reads TGTGCCTGTTCGACAGGACCCCTCAATCAGCCCCAGCATTTT. It codes for CACSTGPLNQPQHF. The full variable domain, completed using reference TRBV30 and TRBJ1-5, is SQTIHQWPATLVQPVGSPLSLECTVEGTSNPNLYWYRQAAGRGLQLLFYSVGIGQISSEVPQNLSASRPQDRQFILSSKKLLLSDSGFYLCACSTGPLNQPQHFGDGTRLSIL.

The chain uses TRBV30 and TRBJ2-7, with 9 positions matching TRBD2. V lost 1 base to trimming and J lost 4 bases; unmatched junction nucleotides: 2. Per the germline V gene, CDR1 is GTSNPN and CDR2 is SVGIG (reference sequence). This CDR3 is built from 13 residues. CDR3 sequence (DNA): TGTGCCTGGAGTGAGCTAGCGGGATACGAGCAGTACTTC. Encoded protein: CAWSELAGYEQYF. The variable domain in full, completed from reference TRBV30 and TRBJ2-7, reads SQTIHQWPATLVQPVGSPLSLECTVEGTSNPNLYWYRQAAGRGLQLLFYSVGIGQISSEVPQNLSASRPQDRQFILSSKKLLLSDSGFYLCAWSELAGYEQYFGPGTRLTVT.

This clone is a singleton in its sample. The chain is built from TRBV6-1 and TRBJ2-5; weak D call: TRBD1 (6 bases). The J call is in doubt because the DNA end fits TRBJ2-7 better. The length of the CDR3 is 13 residues. Looked up from germline, CDR1 is MNHNS and CDR2 is SASEGT. This CDR3 is CASSEAGVYEQYF. CDR3 nucleotide sequence: TGTGCCAGCAGTGAGGCAGGGGTCTACGAGCAGTACTTC.

This chain connects TRBV5-1 to TRBJ2-2; D gene unclear. The germline V gene has CDR1 SGHRS and CDR2 YFSETQ. The CDR3 extends over 12 amino acids. V was cut by 4 bases and J by 3 bases, with 4 bases left in between. The chain's CDR3 is CASSQDTGELFF. The CDR3 nucleotides read TGCGCCAGCAGCCAGGACACCGGGGAGCTGTTTTTT.

The table lists this clone with a count of one. The rearrangement joins TRBV7-9 to TRBJ2-3; 7 bases map to TRBD2. The trim removed 1 base at V and 6 bases at J, leaving 10 bases unmatched. Germline V gene lookup returns CDR1 SEHNR and CDR2 FQNEAQ (reference sequence). This CDR3 contains 16 residues. The CDR3 DNA reads as TGTGCCAGCAGCTTAGGGGGGGGTGGCAACACTGATACGCAGTATTTT. Translated, it gives CASSLGGGGNTDTQYF.

The rearrangement joins TRBV7-8 to TRBJ1-1, with D unresolved. Trimming cost V 2 bases and J 5 bases, with 9 bases left between them. This CDR3 has 13 amino acids. Per the germline V gene, CDR1 is SGHVS and CDR2 is FQNEAQ. CDR3 amino acids: CASSLTRGTEAFF. DNA for the CDR3: TGTGCCAGCAGCTTAACAAGAGGAACTGAAGCTTTCTTT.

The gene calls are TRBV28 and TRBJ2-5, with D possibly TRBD2 on 5 matching bases. The CDR3 covers 12 residues. Germline CDR1 is MDHEN and CDR2 is SYDVKM. Trimming removed 8 bases at V and 5 bases at J, with 12 bases between. The CDR3 here is CASGSSKETQYF. As DNA, the CDR3 is TGTGCCAGCGGGAGTTCCAAGGAGACCCAGTACTTC.

The genes are TRBV4-1 and TRBJ2-7; 7 nucleotides line up with TRBD2. Germline V gene data show CDR1 as MGHRA and CDR2 as YSYEKL. CDR3 length: 15 residues. With 3 bases clipped from V and 0 bases from J, the junction kept 5 bases outside the gene matches. This CDR3 is CASSHQAGTSYEQYF. The DNA for the CDR3 is TGCGCCAGCAGCCACCAAGCGGGGACCTCCTACGAGCAGTACTTC.

The chain recombines TRBV5-1 with TRBJ1-1; tentatively, D is TRBD1 (5 bases). Germline V gives CDR1 SGHRS, CDR2 YFSETQ. The ends were cut back, 0 bases at V and 0 bases at J, with 6 bases in the middle. The CDR3 sequence is 14 residues long. The CDR3 region is CASSLGQMNTEAFF. In DNA, the CDR3 is TGCGCCAGCAGCTTGGGACAGATGAACACTGAAGCTTTCTTT.

The CDR3, as DNA: TGTGCCAGCTGTATGGGCAGGGGAACTAATGAAAAACTGTTTTTT. It translates to CASCMGRGTNEKLFF. The V call is TRBV28, the J call TRBJ1-4, with D perhaps matching TRBD1 (6 bases). Germline V CDR1 and CDR2: MDHEN, SYDVKM. The CDR3 is 15 residues long. V lost 8 bases to trimming and J lost 1 base, with 14 bases between them.

This clone was picked up one time. The chain links TRBV29-1 to TRBJ2-1, with 9 bases fitting TRBD2. The CDR3 is 15 amino acids. CDR1 is SQVTM and CDR2 is ANQGSEA in the germline V gene. With V trimmed by 5 bases and J by 9 bases, 14 bases remained unmatched. The CDR3 reads CSVTPGLAREGEQFF. As DNA, the CDR3 is TGCAGCGTTACCCCGGGACTAGCCCGGGAGGGTGAGCAGTTCTTC.